This note documents a single TCR beta chain sequence. The data were obtained in a study of T cell responses to AZD1222 COVID-19 vaccine. Study-level information: Pooled in the analysis were second doses at about 4 or about 12 weeks.

Trimming pared 2 bases from V and 1 base from J, leaving 0 bases between. In germline, CDR1 is SNHLY, CDR2 FYNNEI. The CDR3 consists of 13 residues. Profiling relied on immunoSEQ multiplex PCR, and the TCRdb table lists in-frame clones only, not all of them. The repertoire consists of fewer than 90,000 clones, with nearly 90% occurring once and the leading ten covering roughly a tenth. V usage is TRBV2 and J usage is TRBJ2-6; D gene ambiguous. The TCR sequence derives from an adult in good health. Here the sequenced sample was peripheral blood, taken on day 0 of AZD1222 vaccination. As DNA, the CDR3 is TGTGCCAGCAGTGAATCTGGGGCCAACGTCCTGACTTTC. Translating it yields CASSESGANVLTF.